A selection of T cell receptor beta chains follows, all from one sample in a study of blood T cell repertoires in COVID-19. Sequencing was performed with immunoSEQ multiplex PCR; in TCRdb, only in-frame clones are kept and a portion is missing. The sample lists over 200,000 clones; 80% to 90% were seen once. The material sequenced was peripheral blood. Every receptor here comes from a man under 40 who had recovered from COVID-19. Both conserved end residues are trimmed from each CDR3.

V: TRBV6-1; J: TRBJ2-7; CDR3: ASRRQRNSYEQY
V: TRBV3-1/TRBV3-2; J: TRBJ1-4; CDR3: ASSHRDRDEKLF
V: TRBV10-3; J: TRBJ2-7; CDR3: AISRGGTGEYEQY
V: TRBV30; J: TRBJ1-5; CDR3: AFGSGDHQPQH
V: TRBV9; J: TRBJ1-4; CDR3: ASSTDPGRTNEKLF
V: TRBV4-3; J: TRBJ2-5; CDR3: ASSPRLGLAGGLTEETQY
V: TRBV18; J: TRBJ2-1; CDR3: ASSPPITGGGDAYNEQF
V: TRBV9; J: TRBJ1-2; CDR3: ASSAHPGQSLYGYT
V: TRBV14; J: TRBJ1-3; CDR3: ASSAEAPTAVSGNTIY
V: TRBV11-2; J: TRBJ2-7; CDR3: ASSSLTGYYEQY
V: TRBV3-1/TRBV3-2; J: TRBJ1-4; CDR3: ASSLQGGIKLF
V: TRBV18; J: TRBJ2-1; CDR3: ASSPGAAYNEQF
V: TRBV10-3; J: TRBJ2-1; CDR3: AISGTSGANLETEEQF
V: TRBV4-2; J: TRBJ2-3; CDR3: ASSQEGLQGSTDTQY
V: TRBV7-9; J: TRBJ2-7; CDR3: ASTPRDNSYEQY
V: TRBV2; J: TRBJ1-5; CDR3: ASSEDGGNQPQH
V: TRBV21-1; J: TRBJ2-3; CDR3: ASPPSGGDTQY
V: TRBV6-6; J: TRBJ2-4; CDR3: ASSYSRDRGHIQY
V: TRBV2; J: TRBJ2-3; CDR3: ASGATTDTQY
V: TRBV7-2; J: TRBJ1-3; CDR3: ASSSDRAYIY
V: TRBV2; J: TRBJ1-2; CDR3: ASSEYRDKSGYT
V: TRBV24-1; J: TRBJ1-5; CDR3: ATSDAGNQPQH
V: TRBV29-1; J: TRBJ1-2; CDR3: SVPSIPLPDGYT
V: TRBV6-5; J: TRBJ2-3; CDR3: ASSQGGGAADTQY
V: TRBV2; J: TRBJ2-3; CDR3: ASTEGGNTDTQY
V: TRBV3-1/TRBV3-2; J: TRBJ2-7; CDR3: ASSQIRDSYEQY
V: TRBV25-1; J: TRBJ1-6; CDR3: ASSESWGTQHNSPLH